This T cell receptor (beta chain) derives from a study of OX40 agonist ivuxolimab in advanced cancers. Looking at the study overall: Dose-escalation patients were diagnosed with hepatocellular carcinoma, melanoma, renal cell cancer or head and neck cancer.

Prior autoimmune disease or systemic immunosuppression barred patients. The repertoire was sequenced with immunoSEQ multiplex PCR; TCRdb's copy has only in-frame clones and lacks some. The sample has about 30,000 clones; about 86% are singletons. Germline V CDR1 and CDR2: MDHEN, SYDVKM. CDR3 size: 17 residues. V was clipped by 2 bases and J by 2 bases; unmatched bases: 7. The sequence derives from an adult with an advanced solid tumor such as melanoma, head and neck, liver or kidney cancer. Sequences were derived from CD4+ or CD8+ T cells sorted from blood, sampled in a trial of the OX40 agonist ivuxolimab. The chain has TRBV28 and TRBJ2-3, with 10 positions matching TRBD2. The CDR3 DNA reads as TGTGCCAGCAGTTTAGGGATAGCGGGGGGATACACAGATACGCAGTATTTT. Protein product: CASSLGIAGGYTDTQYF. The full variable domain, its missing parts supplied by reference TRBV28 and TRBJ2-3, is DVKVTQSSRYLVKRTGEKVFLECVQDMDHENMFWYRQDPGLGLRLIYFSYDVKMKEKGDIPEGYSVSREKKERFSLILESASTNQTSMYLCASSLGIAGGYTDTQYFGPGTRLTVL.